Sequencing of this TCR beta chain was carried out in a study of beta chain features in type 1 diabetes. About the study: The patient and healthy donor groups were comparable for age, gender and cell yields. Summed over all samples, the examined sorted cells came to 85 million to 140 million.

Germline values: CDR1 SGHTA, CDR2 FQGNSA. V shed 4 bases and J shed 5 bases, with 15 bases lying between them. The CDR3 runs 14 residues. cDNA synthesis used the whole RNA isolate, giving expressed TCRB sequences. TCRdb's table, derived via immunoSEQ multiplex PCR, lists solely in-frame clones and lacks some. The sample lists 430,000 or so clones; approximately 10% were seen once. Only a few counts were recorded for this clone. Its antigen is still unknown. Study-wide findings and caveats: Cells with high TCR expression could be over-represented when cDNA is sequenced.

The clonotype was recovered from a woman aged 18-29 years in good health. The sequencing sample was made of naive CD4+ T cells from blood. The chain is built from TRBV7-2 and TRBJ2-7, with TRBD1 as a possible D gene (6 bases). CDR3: CASSYLDSPNEQYF. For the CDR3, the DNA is TGTGCCAGCAGCTACCTGGACAGCCCCAACGAGCAGTACTTC.